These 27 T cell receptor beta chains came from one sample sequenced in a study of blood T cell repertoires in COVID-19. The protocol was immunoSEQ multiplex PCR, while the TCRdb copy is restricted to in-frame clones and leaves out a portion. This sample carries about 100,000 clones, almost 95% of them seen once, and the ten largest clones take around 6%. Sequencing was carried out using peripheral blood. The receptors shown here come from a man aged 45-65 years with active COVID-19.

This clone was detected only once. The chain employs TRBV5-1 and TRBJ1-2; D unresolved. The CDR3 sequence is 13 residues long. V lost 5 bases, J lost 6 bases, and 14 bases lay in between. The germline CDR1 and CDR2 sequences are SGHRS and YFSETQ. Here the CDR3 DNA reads TGCGCCAGCAGTTCAGGTGGAGGGAATGGCTACACCTTC. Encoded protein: CASSSGGGNGYTF.

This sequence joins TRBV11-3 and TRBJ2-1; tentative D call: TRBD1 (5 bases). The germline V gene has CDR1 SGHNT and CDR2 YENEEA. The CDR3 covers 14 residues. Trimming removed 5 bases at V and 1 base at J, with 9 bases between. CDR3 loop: CASSKGVSYNEQFF. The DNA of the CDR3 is TGTGCCAGCAGCAAAGGGGTGTCCTACAATGAGCAGTTCTTC.

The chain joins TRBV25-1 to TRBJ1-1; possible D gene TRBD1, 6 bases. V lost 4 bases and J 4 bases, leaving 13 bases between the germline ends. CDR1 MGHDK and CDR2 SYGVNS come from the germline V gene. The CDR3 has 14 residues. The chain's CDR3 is CASSVGTKVTEAFF. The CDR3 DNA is TGTGCCAGCAGTGTCGGGACAAAAGTCACTGAAGCTTTCTTT.

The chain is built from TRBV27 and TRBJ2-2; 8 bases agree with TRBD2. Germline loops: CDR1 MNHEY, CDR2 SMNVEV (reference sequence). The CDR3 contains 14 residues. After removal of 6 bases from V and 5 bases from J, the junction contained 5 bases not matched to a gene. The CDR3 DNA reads TGTGCCAGCAGGGGACTAGATTTAACCGGGGAGCTGTTTTTT. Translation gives CASRGLDLTGELFF.

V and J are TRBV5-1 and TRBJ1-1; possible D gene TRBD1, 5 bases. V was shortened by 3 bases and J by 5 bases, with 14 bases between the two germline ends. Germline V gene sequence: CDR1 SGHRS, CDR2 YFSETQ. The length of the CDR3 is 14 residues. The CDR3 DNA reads TGCGCCAGCAGCTCAGCAGGGCTCGGGACTGAAGCTTTCTTT. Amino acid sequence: CASSSAGLGTEAFF.

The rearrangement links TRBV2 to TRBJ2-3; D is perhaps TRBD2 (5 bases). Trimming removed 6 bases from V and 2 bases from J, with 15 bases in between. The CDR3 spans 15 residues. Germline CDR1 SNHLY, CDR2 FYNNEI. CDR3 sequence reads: CASRSSGKATDTQYF. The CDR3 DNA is TGTGCCAGCAGGTCGAGCGGTAAGGCCACAGATACGCAGTATTTT.

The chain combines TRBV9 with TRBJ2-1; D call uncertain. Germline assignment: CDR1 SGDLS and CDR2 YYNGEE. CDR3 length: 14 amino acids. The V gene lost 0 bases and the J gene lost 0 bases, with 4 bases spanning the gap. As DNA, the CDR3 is TGTGCCAGCAGCGTAGACATCTCCTACAATGAGCAGTTCTTC. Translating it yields CASSVDISYNEQFF.

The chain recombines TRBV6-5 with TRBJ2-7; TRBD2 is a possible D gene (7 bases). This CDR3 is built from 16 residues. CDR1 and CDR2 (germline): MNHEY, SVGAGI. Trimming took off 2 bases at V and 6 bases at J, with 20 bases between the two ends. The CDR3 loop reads CASSYPSRGAQTEQYF. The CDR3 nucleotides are TGTGCCAGCAGTTACCCGAGTCGGGGGGCACAGACCGAGCAGTACTTC.

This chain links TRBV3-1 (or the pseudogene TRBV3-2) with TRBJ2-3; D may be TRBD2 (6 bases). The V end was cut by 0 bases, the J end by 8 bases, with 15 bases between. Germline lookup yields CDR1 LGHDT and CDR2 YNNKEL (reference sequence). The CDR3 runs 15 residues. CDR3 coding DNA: TGTGCCAGCAGCCAAGATCGGTGGGGGGTGACTACGCAGTATTTT. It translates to CASSQDRWGVTTQYF.

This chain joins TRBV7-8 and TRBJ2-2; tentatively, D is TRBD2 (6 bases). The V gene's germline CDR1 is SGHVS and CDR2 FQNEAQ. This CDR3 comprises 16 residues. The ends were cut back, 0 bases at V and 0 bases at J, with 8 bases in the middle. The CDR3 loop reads CASSLAGGANTGELFF. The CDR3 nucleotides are TGTGCCAGCAGCTTAGCTGGCGGGGCGAACACCGGGGAGCTGTTTTTT.

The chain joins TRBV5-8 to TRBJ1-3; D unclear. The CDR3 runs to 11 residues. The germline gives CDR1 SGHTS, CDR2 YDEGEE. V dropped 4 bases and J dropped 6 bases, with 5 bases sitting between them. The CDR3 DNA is TGTGCCAGCAGCAACACAAACACCATATATTTT. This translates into CASSNTNTIYF.

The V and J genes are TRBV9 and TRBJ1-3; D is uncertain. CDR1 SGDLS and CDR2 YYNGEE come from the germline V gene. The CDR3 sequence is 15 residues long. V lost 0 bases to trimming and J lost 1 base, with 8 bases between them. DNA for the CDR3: TGTGCCAGCAGCGTAGATGCAGGTTCTGGAAACACCATATATTTT. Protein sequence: CASSVDAGSGNTIYF.

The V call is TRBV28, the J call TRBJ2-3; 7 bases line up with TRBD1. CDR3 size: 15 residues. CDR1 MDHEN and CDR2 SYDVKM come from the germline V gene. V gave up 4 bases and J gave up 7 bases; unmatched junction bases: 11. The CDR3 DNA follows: TGTGCCAGCAGTTCCCGCCGGACAGGTTCGCATACGCAGTATTTT. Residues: CASSSRRTGSHTQYF.

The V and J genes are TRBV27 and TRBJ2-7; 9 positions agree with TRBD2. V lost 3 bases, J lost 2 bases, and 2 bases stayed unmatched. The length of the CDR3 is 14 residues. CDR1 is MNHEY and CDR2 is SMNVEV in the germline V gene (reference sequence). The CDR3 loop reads CASSLVAGAYEQYF. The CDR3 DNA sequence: TGTGCCAGCAGTTTGGTAGCGGGAGCCTACGAGCAGTACTTC.

The CDR3: CASSQGQDNSPLHF. The CDR3, as DNA: TGTGCCAGCAGTCAAGGACAGGATAATTCACCCCTCCACTTT. V is TRBV6-6 and J is TRBJ1-6, with 7 positions matching TRBD1. The CDR3 spans 14 residues. J lost 5 bases, V lost 5 bases, and 3 bases had no gene match. The germline gives CDR1 MNHNY, CDR2 SVGAGI (reference sequence).

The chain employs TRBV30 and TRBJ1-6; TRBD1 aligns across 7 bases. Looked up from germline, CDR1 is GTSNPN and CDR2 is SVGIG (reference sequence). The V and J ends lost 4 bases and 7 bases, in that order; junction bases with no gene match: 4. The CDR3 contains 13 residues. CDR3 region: CAWTDRANSPLHF. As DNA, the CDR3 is TGTGCCTGGACCGACAGGGCCAATTCACCCCTCCACTTT.

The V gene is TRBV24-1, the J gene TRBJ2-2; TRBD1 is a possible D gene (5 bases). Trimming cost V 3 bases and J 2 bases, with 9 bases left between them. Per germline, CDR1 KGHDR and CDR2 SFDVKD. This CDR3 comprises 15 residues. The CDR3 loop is CATSDATGNTGELFF. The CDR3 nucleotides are TGTGCCACCAGTGATGCAACAGGTAACACCGGGGAGCTGTTTTTT.

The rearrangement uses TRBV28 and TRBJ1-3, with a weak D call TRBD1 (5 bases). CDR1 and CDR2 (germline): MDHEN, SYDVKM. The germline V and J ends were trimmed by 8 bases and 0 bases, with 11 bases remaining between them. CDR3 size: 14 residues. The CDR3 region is CASHDSPSGNTIYF. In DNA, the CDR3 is TGTGCCAGCCATGACAGCCCCTCTGGAAACACCATATATTTT.

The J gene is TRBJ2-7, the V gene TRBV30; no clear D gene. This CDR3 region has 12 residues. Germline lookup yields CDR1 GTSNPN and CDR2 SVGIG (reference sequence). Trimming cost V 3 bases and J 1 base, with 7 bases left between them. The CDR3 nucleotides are TGTGCCTGGAGCGAGGTATCCTACGAGCAGTACTTC. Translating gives CAWSEVSYEQYF.

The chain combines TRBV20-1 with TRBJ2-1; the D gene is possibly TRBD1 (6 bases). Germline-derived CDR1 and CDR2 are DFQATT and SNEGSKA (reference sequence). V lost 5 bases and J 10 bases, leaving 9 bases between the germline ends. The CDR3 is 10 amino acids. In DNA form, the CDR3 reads TGCAGTGCTTCGAGGGGGGAGCAGTTCTTC. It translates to CSASRGEQFF.

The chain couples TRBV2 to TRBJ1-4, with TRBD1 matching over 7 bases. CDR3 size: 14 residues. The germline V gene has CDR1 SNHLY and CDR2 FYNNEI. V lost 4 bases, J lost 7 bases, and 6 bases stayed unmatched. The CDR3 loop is CASSGGQEGEKLFF. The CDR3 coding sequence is TGTGCCAGCAGTGGAGGACAGGAGGGTGAAAAACTGTTTTTT. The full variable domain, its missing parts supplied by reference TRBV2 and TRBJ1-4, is EPEVTQTPSHQVTQMGQEVILRCVPISNHLYFYWYRQILGQKVEFLVSFYNNEISEKSEIFDDQFSVERPDGSNFTLKIRSTKLEDSAMYFCASSGGQEGEKLFFGSGTQLSVL.

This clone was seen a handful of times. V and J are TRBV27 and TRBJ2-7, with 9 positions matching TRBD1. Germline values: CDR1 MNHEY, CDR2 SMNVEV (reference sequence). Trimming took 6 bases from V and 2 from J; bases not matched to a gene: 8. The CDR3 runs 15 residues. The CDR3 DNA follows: TGTGCCAGCAGAGCCCACGGGACAGGGACCTACGAGCAGTACTTC. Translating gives CASRAHGTGTYEQYF.

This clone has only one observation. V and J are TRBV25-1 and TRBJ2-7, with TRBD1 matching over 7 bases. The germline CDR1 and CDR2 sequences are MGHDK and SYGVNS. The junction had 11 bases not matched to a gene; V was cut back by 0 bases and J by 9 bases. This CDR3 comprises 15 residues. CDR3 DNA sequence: TGTGCCAGCAGTGAATATTTCCGGGACAGAAACGGGCAGTACTTC. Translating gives CASSEYFRDRNGQYF.

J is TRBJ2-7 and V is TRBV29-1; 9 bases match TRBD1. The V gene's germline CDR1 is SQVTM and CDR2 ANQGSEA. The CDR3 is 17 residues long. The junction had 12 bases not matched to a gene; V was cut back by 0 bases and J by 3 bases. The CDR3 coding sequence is TGCAGCGTTGAAGACCCGGGACAGGGTCGGCTTTTCTACGAGCAGTACTTC. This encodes CSVEDPGQGRLFYEQYF.

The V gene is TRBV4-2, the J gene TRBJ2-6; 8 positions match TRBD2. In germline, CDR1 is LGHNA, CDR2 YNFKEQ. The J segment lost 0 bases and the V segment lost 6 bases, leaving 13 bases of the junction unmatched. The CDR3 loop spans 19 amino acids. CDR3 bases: TGTGCCAGCAGTACAGAATATCGGGGGGGGAGCTCTGGGGCCAACGTCCTGACTTTC. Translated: CASSTEYRGGSSGANVLTF.

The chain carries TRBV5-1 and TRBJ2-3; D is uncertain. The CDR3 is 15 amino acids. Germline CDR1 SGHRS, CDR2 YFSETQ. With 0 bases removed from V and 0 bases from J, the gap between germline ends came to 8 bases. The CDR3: CASSLESASTDTQYF. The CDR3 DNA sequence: TGCGCCAGCAGCTTGGAGAGCGCTAGCACAGATACGCAGTATTTT.

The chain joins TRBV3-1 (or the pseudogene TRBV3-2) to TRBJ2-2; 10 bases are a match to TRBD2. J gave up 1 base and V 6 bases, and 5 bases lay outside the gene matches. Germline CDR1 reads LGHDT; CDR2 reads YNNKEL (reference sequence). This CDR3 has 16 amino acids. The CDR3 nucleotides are TGTGCCAGCAGTCCCACTAGCGGGATGAACACCGGGGAGCTGTTTTTT. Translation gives CASSPTSGMNTGELFF.